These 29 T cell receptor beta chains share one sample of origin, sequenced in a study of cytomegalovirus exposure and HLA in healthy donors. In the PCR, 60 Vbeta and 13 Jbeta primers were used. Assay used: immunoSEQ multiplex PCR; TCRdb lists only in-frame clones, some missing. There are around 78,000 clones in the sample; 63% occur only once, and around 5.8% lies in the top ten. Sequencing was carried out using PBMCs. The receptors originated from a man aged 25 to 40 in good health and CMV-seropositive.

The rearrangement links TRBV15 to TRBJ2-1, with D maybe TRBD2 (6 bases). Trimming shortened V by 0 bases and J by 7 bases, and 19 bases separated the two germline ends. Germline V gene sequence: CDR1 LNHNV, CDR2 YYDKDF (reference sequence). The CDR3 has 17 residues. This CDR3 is CATSRERGLSPLNEQFF. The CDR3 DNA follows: TGTGCCACCAGCAGAGAGCGGGGTCTTAGCCCTCTGAATGAGCAGTTCTTC. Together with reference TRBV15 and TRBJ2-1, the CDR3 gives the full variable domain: DAMVIQNPRYQVTQFGKPVTLSCSQTLNHNVMYWYQQKSSQAPKLLFHYYDKDFNNEADTPDNFQSRRPNTSFCFLDIRSPGLGDTAMYLCATSRERGLSPLNEQFFGPGTRLTVL.

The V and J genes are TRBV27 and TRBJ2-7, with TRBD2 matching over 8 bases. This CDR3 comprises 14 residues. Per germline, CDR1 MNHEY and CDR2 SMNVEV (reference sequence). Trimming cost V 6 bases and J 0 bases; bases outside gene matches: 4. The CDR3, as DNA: TGTGCCAGCAGGTCTAGCGGGTACTCCTACGAGCAGTACTTC. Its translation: CASRSSGYSYEQYF.

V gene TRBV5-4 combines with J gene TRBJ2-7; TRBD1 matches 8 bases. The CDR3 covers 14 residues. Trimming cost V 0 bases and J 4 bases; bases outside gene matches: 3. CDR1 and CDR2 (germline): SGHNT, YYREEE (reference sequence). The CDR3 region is CASSLGDRPYEQYF. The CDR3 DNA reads TGTGCCAGCAGCTTGGGGGACAGGCCTTACGAGCAGTACTTC.

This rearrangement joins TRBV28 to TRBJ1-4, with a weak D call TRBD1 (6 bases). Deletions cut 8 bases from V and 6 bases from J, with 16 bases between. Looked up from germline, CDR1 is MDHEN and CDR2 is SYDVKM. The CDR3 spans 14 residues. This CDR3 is CASCLGGGDEKLFF. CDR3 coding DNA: TGTGCCAGCTGCCTAGGAGGGGGGGATGAAAAACTGTTTTTT.

The CDR3 nucleotides read TGTGCCAGCAGTCCAAGGGGTGGCGGATACAATGAGCAGTTCTTC. As protein: CASSPRGGGYNEQFF. The chain couples TRBV27 to TRBJ2-1, with D maybe TRBD1 (5 bases). The V gene's germline CDR1 is MNHEY and CDR2 SMNVEV (reference sequence). CDR3 size: 15 residues. Between the trimmed V and J ends, which lost 5 bases and 4 bases, there was a span of 15 bases.

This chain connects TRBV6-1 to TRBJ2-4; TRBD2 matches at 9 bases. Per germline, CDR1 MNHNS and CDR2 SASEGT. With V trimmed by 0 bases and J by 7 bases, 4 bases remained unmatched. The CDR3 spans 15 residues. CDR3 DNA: TGTGCCAGCAGTGAAGCGGCTAGCGGGAAGAACATTCAGTACTTC. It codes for CASSEAASGKNIQYF.

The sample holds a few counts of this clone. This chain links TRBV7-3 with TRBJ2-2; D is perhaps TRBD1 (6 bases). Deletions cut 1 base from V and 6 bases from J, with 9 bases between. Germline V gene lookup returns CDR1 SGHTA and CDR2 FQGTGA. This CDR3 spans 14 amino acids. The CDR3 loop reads CASSLSRGPGELFF. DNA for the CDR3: TGTGCCAGCAGCTTAAGCAGGGGACCCGGGGAGCTGTTTTTT.

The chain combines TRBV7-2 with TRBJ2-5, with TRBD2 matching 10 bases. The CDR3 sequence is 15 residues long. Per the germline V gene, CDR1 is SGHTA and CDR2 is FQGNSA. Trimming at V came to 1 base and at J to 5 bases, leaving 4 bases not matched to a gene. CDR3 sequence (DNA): TGTGCCAGCAGCTTAGGAGCGGGGGGGCTTGAGACCCAGTACTTC. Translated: CASSLGAGGLETQYF. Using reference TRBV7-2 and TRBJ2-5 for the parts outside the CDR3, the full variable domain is GAGVSQSPSNKVTEKGKDVELRCDPISGHTALYWYRQSLGQGLEFLIYFQGNSAPDKSGLPSDRFSAERTGGSVSTLTIQRTQQEDSAVYLCASSLGAGGLETQYFGPGTRLLVL.

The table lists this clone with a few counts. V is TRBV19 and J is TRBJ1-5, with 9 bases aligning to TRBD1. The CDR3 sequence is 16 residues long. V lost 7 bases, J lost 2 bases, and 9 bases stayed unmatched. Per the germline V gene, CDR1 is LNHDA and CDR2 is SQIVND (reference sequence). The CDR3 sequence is CASTPAGTGRNQPQHF. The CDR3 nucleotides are TGTGCCAGTACCCCGGCCGGGACAGGGCGCAATCAGCCCCAGCATTTT.

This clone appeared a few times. The CDR3 bases are TGTGCCAGCAGACAACCGGGACAGGACGTCCACGAGCAGTACTTC. Its protein product is CASRQPGQDVHEQYF. The genes are TRBV11-2 and TRBJ2-7, with TRBD1 matching 8 bases. V lost 6 bases and J lost 5; bases outside the gene matches: 12. The CDR3 has 15 amino acids. CDR1 is SGHAT and CDR2 is FQNNGV in the germline V gene.

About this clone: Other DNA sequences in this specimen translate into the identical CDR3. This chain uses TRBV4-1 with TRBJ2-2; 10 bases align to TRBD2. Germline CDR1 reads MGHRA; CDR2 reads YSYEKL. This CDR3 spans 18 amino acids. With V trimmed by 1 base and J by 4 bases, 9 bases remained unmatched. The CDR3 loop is CASSQGGLAGVGTGELFF. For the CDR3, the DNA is TGCGCCAGCAGCCAAGGGGGGCTAGCGGGAGTTGGCACCGGGGAGCTGTTTTTT.

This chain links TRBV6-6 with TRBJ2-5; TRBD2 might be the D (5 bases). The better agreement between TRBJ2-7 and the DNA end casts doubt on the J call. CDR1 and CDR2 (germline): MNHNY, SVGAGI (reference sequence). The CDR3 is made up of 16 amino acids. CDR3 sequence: CASSYGLASISYEQYF. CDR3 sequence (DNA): TGTGCCAGCAGTTACGGCTTAGCGAGTATCTCCTACGAGCAGTACTTC.

As DNA, the CDR3 is TGTGCCAGCAGCTTAGATACAGGGGGTTGGTCACCCCTCCACTTT. It encodes CASSLDTGGWSPLHF. This rearrangement joins TRBV11-2 to TRBJ1-6; TRBD1 matches at 8 bases. Looked up from germline, CDR1 is SGHAT and CDR2 is FQNNGV. Germline trimming cut 0 bases from V and 10 bases from J; bases unmatched to any gene: 5. CDR3 length: 15 residues.

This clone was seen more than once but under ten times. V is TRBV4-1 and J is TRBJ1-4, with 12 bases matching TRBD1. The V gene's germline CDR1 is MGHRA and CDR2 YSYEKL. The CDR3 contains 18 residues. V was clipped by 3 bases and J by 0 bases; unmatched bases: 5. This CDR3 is CASSQGQGASATNEKLFF. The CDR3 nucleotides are TGCGCCAGCAGCCAGGGACAGGGGGCTTCTGCAACTAATGAAAAACTGTTTTTT.

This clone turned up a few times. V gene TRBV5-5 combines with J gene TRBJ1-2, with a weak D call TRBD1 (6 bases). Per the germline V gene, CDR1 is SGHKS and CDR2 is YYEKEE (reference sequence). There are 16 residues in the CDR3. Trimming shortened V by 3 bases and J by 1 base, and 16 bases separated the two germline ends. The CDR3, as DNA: TGTGCCAGCAGCTCAACCCCCAGGGGAAATAACTATGGCTACACCTTC. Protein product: CASSSTPRGNNYGYTF.

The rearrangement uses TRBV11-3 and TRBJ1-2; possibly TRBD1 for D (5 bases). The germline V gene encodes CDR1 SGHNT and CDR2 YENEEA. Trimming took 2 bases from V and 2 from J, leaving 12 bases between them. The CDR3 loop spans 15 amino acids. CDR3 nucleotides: TGTGCCAGCAGCTTAAGTCGTCGGGGGAACTATGGCTACACCTTC. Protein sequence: CASSLSRRGNYGYTF.

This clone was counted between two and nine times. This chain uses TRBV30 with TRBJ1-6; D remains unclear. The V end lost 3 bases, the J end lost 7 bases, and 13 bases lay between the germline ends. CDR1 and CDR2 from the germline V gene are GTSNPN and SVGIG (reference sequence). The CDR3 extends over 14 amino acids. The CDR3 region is CAWRRMQINSPLHF. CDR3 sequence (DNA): TGTGCCTGGAGGAGGATGCAGATCAATTCACCCCTCCACTTT.

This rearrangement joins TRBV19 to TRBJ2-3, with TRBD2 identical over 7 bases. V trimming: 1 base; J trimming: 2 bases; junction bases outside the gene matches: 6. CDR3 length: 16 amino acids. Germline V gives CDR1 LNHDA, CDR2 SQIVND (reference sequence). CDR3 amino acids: CASSIVGGSFTDTQYF. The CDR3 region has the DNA TGTGCCAGTAGTATAGTTGGCGGGAGTTTCACAGATACGCAGTATTTT.

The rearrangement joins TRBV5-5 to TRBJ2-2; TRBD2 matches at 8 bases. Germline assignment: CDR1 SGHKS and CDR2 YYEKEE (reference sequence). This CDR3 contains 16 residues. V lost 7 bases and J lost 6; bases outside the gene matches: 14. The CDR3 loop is CASGRSGGIEAGELFF. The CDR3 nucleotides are TGTGCCAGCGGCAGATCGGGGGGGATAGAGGCCGGGGAGCTGTTTTTT.

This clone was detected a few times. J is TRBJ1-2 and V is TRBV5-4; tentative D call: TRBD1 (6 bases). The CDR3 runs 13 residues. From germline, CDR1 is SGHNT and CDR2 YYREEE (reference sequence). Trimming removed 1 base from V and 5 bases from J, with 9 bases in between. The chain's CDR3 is CASSLSRGYGYTF. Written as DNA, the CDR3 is TGTGCCAGCAGCTTGTCCAGGGGTTATGGCTACACCTTC.

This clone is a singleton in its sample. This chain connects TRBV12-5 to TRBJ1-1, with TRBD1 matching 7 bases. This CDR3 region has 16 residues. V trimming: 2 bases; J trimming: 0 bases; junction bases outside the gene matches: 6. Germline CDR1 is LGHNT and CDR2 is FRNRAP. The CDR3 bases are TGTGCTAGTGGTTTGAGGGCAGGGGGGCTGAACACTGAAGCTTTCTTT. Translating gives CASGLRAGGLNTEAFF.

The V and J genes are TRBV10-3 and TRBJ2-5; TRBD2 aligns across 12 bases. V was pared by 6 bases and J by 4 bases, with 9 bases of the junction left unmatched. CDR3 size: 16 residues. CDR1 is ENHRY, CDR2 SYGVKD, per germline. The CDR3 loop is CAISELLAGGRETQYF. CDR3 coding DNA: TGTGCCATCAGCGAGCTTCTAGCGGGGGGGCGAGAGACCCAGTACTTC.

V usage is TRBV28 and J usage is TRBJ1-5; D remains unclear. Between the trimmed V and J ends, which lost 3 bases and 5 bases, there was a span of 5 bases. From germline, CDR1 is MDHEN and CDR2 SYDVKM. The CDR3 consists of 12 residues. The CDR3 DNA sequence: TGTGCCAGCAGTTTGGAGTATCAGCCCCAGCATTTT. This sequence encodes CASSLEYQPQHF.

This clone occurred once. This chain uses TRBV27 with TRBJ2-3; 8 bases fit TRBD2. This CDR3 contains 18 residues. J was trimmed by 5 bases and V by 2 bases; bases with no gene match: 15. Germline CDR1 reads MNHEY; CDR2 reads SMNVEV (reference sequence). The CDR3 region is CASSLTPPRSGIRDTQYF. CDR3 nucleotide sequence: TGTGCCAGCAGTTTAACCCCGCCTCGTAGCGGGATAAGAGATACGCAGTATTTT.

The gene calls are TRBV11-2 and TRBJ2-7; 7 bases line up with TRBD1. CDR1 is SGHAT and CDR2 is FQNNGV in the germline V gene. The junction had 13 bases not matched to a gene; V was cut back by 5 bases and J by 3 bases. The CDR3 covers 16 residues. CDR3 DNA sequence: TGTGCCAGCAGCCACCGACAGGGTGGGGTGAGCTACGAGCAGTACTTC. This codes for CASSHRQGGVSYEQYF.

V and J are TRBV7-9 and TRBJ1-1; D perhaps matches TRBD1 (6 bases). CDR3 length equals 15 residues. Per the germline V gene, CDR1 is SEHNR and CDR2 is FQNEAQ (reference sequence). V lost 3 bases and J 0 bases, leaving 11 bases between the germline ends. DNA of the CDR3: TGTGCCAGCAGCTTTACAGGGAACCTGAACACTGAAGCTTTCTTT. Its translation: CASSFTGNLNTEAFF.

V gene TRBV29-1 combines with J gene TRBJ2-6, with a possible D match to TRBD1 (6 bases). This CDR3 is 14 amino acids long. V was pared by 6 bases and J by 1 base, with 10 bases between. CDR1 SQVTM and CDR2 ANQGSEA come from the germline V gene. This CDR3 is CSVQGSSGANVLTF. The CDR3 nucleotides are TGCAGCGTACAGGGCTCTTCTGGGGCCAACGTCCTGACTTTC.

DNA for the CDR3: TGCAGCGTTGAAGATCTGCCGGGACAGGGGGTCTTCGATGGCTACACCTTC. It codes for CSVEDLPGQGVFDGYTF. The chain recombines TRBV29-1 with TRBJ1-2; 11 positions match TRBD1. Germline lookup yields CDR1 SQVTM and CDR2 ANQGSEA. CDR3 length: 17 amino acids. After removal of 0 bases from V and 6 bases from J, the junction contained 12 bases not matched to a gene.

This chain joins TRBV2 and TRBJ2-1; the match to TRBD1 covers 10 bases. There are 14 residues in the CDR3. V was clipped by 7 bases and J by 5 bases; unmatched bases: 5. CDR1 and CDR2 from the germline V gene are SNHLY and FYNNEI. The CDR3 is CASTDRGQDNEQFF. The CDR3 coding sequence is TGTGCCAGCACCGACAGGGGGCAGGACAATGAGCAGTTCTTC. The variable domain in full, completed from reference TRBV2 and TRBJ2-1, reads EPEVTQTPSHQVTQMGQEVILRCVPISNHLYFYWYRQILGQKVEFLVSFYNNEISEKSEIFDDQFSVERPDGSNFTLKIRSTKLEDSAMYFCASTDRGQDNEQFFGPGTRLTVL.